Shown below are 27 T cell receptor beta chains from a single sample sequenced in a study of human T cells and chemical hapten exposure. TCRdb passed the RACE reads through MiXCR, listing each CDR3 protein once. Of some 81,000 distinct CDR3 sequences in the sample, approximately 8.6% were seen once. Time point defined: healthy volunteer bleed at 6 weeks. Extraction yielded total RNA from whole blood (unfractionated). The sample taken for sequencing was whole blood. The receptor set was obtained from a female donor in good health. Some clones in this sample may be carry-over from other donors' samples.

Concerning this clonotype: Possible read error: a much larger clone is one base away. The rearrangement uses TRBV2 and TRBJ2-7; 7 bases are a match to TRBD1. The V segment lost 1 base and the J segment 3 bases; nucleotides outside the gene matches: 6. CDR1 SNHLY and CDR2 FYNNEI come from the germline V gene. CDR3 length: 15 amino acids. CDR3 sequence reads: CASSEGRGQVYEQYF. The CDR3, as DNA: TGTGCCAGCAGTGAAGGGCGCGGACAGGTCTACGAGCAGTACTTC.

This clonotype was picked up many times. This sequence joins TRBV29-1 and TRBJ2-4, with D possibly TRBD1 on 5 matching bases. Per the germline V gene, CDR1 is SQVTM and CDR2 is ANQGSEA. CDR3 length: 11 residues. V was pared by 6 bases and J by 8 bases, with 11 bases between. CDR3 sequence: CSVGLVDIQYF. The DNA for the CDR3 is TGCAGCGTGGGGCTGGTGGACATTCAGTACTTC.

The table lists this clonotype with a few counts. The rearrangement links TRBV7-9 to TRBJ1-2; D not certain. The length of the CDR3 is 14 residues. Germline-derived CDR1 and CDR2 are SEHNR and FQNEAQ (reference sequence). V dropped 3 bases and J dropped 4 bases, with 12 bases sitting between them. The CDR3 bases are TGTGCCAGCAGCTTTTCTAACCCAACCTATGGCTACACCTTC. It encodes CASSFSNPTYGYTF.

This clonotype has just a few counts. This CDR3 reads CASSSLGQGPNEQYF. CDR3 bases: TGTGCCAGCAGTTCTCTAGGTCAGGGGCCCAACGAGCAGTACTTC. V is TRBV6-6 and J is TRBJ2-7; weak D call: TRBD1 (6 bases). CDR1 and CDR2 from the germline V gene are MNHNY and SVGAGI (reference sequence). The V end lost 4 bases, the J end lost 5 bases, and 18 bases lay between the germline ends. CDR3 length: 15 residues.

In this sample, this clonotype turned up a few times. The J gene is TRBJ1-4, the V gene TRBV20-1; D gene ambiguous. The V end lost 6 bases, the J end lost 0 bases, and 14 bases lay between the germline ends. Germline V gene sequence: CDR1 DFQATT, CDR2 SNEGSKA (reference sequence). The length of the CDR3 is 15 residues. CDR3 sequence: CSAHPYLATNEKLFF. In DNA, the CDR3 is TGCAGTGCACACCCTTACCTTGCAACTAATGAAAAACTGTTTTTT.

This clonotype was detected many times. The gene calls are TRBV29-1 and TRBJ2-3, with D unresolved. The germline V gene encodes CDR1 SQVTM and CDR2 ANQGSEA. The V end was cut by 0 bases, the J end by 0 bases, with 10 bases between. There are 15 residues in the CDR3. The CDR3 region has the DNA TGCAGCGTTGAAGAGTCTCCTAGTAGCACAGATACGCAGTATTTT. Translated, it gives CSVEESPSSTDTQYF.

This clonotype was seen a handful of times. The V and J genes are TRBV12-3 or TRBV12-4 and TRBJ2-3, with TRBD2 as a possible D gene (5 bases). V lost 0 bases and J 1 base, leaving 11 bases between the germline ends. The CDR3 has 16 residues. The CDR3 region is CASSLAVLRGTDTQYF. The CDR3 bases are TGTGCCAGCAGTTTAGCGGTTTTGAGGGGCACAGATACGCAGTATTTT.

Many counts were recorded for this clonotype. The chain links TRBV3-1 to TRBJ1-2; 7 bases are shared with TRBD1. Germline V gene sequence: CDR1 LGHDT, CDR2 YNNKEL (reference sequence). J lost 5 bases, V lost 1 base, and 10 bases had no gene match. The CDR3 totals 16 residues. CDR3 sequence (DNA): TGTGCCAGCAGCCAAGTGAGGGGCAGGGGGTTATATGGCTACACCTTC. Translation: CASSQVRGRGLYGYTF.

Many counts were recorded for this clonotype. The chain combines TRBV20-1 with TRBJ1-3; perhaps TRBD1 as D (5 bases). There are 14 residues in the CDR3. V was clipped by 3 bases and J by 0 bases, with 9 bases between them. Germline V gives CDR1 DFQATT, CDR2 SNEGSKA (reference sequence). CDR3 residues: CSASEGSSGNTIYF. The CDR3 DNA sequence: TGCAGTGCTAGTGAGGGGAGCTCTGGAAACACCATATATTTT.

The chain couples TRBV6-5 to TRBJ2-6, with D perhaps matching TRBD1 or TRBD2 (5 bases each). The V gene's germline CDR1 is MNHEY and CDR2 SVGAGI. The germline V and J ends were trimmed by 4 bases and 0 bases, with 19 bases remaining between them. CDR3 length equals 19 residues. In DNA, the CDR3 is TGTGCCAGCAGTTTTTTGAACCGGGACGGTCCCTCTGGGGCCAACGTCCTGACTTTC. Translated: CASSFLNRDGPSGANVLTF.

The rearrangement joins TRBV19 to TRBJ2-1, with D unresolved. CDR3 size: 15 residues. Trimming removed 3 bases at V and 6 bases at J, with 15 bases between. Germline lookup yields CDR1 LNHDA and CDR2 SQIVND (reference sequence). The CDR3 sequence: CASSIRVGFANEQFF. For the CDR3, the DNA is TGTGCCAGTAGTATCCGGGTAGGGTTTGCCAATGAGCAGTTCTTC.

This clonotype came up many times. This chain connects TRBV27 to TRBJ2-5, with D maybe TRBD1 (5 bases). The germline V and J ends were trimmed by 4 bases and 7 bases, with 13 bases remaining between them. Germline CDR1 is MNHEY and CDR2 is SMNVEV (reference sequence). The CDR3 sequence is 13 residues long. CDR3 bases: TGTGCCAGCAGTTCTCACAGCCAGGGGACCCAGTACTTC. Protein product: CASSSHSQGTQYF.

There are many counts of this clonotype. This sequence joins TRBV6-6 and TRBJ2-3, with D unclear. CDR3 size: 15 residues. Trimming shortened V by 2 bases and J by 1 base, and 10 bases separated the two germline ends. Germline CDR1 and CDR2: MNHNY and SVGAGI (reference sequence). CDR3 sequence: CASSYTQTRTDTQYF. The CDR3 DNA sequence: TGTGCCAGCAGTTACACTCAGACCCGCACAGATACGCAGTATTTT.

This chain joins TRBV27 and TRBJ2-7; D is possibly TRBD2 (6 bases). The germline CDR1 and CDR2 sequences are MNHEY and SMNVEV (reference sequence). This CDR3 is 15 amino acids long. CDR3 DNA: TGTGCTTCAGCAGCGACAGTGGAGGGCACTTACGAGCAGTACTTC. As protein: CASAATVEGTYEQYF.

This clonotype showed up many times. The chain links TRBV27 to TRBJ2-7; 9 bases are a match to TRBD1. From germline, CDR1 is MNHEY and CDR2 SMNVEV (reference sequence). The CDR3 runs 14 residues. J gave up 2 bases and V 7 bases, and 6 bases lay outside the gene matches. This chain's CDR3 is CASTVTGGAYEQYF. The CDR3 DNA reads TGTGCCAGCACCGTGACAGGGGGTGCCTACGAGCAGTACTTC.

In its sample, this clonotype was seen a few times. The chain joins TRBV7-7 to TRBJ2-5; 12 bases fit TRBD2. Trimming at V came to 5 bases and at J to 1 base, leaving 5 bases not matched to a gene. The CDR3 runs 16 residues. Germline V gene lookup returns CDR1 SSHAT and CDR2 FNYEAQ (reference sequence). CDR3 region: CASSPSGLAGQETQYF. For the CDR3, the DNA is TGTGCCAGCAGCCCCTCGGGACTAGCGGGCCAAGAGACCCAGTACTTC.

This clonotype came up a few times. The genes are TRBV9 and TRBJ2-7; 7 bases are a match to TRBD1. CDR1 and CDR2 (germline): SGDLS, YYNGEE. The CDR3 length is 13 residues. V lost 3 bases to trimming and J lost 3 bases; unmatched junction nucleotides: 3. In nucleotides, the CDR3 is TGTGCCAGCAGCGCGTCAGGGGGCTACGAGCAGTACTTC. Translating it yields CASSASGGYEQYF.

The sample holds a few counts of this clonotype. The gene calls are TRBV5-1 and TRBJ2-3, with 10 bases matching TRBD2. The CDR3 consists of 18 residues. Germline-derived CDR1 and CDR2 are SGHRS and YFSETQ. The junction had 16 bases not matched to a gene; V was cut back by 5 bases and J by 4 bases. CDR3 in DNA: TGCGCCAGCAGTAACGGTCGGCTAGCGGGGGCCGGGGCAGATACGCAGTATTTT. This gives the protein CASSNGRLAGAGADTQYF.

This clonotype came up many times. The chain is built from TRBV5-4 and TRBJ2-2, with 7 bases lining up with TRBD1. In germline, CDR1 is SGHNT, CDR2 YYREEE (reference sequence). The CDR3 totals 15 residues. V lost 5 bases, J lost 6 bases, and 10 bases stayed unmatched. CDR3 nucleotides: TGTGCCAGCAGGGATCGACAGGGTTCACCCGGGGAGCTGTTTTTT. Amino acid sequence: CASRDRQGSPGELFF.

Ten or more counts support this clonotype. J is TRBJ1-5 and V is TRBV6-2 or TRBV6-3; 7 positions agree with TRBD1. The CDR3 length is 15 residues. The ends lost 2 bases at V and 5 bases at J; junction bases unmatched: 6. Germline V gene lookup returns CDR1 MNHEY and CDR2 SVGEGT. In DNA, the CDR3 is TGTGCCAGCAGTTACGAGGGGACAGATTATCAGCCCCAGCATTTT. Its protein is CASSYEGTDYQPQHF.

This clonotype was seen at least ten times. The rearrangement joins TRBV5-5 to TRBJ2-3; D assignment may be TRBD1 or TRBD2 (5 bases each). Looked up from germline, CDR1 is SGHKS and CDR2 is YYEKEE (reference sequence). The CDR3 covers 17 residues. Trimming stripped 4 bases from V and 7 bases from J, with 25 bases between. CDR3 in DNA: TGTGCCAGCAGCCCCAATCAGGGCAAAGCGGAAACGTATACGCAGTATTTT. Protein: CASSPNQGKAETYTQYF.

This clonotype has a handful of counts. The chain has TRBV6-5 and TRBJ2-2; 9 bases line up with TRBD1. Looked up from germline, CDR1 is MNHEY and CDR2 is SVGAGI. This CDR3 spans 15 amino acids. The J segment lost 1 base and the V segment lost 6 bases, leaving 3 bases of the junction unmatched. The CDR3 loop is CASRTGGENTGELFF. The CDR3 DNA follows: TGTGCCAGCAGGACAGGGGGTGAGAACACCGGGGAGCTGTTTTTT.

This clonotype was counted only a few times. CDR3: CASSLGGARTDTQYF. The CDR3 DNA reads TGTGCCAGCAGCCTTGGCGGGGCCCGCACAGATACGCAGTATTTT. The rearrangement links TRBV3-1 to TRBJ2-3; D might be TRBD2 (6 bases). CDR3 size: 15 residues. The germline gives CDR1 LGHDT, CDR2 YNNKEL (reference sequence). The V and J ends lost 4 bases and 1 base respectively, with 12 bases between them.

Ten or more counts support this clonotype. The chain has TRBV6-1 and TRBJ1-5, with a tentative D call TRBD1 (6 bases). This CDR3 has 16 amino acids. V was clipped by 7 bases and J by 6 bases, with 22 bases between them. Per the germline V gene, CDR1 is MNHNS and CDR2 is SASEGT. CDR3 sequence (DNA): TGTGCCAGCAAACCACAGGGTGGCAGGGAATTTCAGCCCCAGCATTTT. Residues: CASKPQGGREFQPQHF.

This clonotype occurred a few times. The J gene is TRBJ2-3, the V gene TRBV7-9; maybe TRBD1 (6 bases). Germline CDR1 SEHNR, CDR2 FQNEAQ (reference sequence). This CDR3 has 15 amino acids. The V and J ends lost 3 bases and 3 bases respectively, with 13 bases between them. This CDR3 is CASSLVLRGTDTQYF. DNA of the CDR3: TGTGCCAGCAGCTTGGTCTTAAGGGGGACAGATACGCAGTATTTT.

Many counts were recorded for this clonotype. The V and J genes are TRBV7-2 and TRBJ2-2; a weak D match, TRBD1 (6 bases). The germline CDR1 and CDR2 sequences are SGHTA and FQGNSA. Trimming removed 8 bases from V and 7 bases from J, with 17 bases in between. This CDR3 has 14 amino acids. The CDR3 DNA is TGTGCCAGCGGCACAGGGCGCCCGGTCGGGGAGCTGTTTTTT. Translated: CASGTGRPVGELFF.

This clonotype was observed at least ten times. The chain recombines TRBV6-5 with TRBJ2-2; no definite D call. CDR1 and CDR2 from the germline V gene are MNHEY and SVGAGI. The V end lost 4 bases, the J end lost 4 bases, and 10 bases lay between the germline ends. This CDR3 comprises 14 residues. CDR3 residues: CASSSGLGTGELFF. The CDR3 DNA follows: TGTGCCAGCAGTTCCGGCTTGGGCACCGGGGAGCTGTTTTTT.